The rows below give T cell receptor beta chains drawn from one sample of a study of response to subunit inactivated influenza vaccine. TCRdb reprocessed the RT-PCR reads with MiXCR, giving one entry per CDR3 protein. This table has approximately 680,000 distinct CDR3 sequences, 15% to 18% appearing once. This specimen was PBMCs from blood, taken about 13 days after vaccination. Receptor source: a middle-aged man who received an inactivated influenza vaccine. Both conserved end residues are part of each CDR3. D genes are given only for firm matches. Rows give clone size only sometimes, using once, few, many, or a class for an expanded clone.

CDR3 length,V gene,D gene,clone size,J gene,CDR3 DNA,CDR3 protein
14,TRBV6-4,TRBD1,-,TRBJ2-7,TGTGCCAGCAACACCCGGGACAGGGGGTACGAGCAGTACTTC,CASNTRDRGYEQYF
13,TRBV6-1,-,many,TRBJ1-2,TGTGCCAGCAGTGCTCGGGGGGCAAGAGGCTACACCTTC,CASSARGARGYTF
16,TRBV29-1,-,many,TRBJ2-6,TGCAGCGTTGAAGATATGACGATCTCTGGGGCCAACGTCCTGACTTTC,CSVEDMTISGANVLTF
15,TRBV20-1,-,few,TRBJ2-3,TGCAGTGCTATGAGCAGAGGTTTTGGCACAGATACGCAGTATTTT,CSAMSRGFGTDTQYF
16,TRBV4-2,-,once,TRBJ2-5,TGTGCCAGCAGCCAAGATCTTGGGGGAGGAGGGGAGACCCAGTACTTC,CASSQDLGGGGETQYF
13,TRBV6-1,TRBD2,few,TRBJ2-1,TGTGCCAGCAGTGAACTGACTAGCCATGAGCAGTTCTTC,CASSELTSHEQFF
16,TRBV5-1,TRBD2,-,TRBJ2-3,TGCGCCAGCAGCTTGGGCCTAGCGGAGACCACAGATACGCAGTATTTT,CASSLGLAETTDTQYF
13,TRBV4-1,-,few,TRBJ2-4,TGCGCCAGCAGCCAAGATCACGGGGTCATTCAGTACTTC,CASSQDHGVIQYF
13,TRBV2,TRBD2,-,TRBJ2-2,TGTGCCAGCAGTAGAGCGGGGGGGCAGGAGCTGTTTTTT,CASSRAGGQELFF
18,TRBV15,TRBD1,-,TRBJ2-2,TGTGCCACCAGCAGAGTGGGGGAGGGACAGGGTAACACCGGGGAGCTGTTTTTT,CATSRVGEGQGNTGELFF
12,TRBV7-2,-,few,TRBJ2-7,TGTGCCAGCAGCTTTTCCCGGGGGGAGCAGTACTTC,CASSFSRGEQYF
13,TRBV12-3/TRBV12-4,TRBD1,many,TRBJ2-7,TGTGCCAGCAGCCACAGGGGTTCGGACGAGCAGTACTTC,CASSHRGSDEQYF
16,TRBV5-1,TRBD1,many,TRBJ1-3,TGCGCCAGCAGATTGACAGGGGGCAATTCTGGAAACACCATATATTTT,CASRLTGGNSGNTIYF
15,TRBV6-1,-,-,TRBJ1-6,TGTGCCAGCAGTGATACGGACGGGACAAATTCACCCCTCCACTTT,CASSDTDGTNSPLHF
17,TRBV20-1,-,-,TRBJ2-5,TGCAGTGCTAGTGAGGCGTTGGGGATACGCGGACAAGGGACCCAGTACTTC,CSASEALGIRGQGTQYF
17,TRBV4-2,-,-,TRBJ2-1,TGTGCCAGCAGCCAAGATCTCTTGGCGAGCTCCTACAATGAGCAGTTCTTC,CASSQDLLASSYNEQFF
16,TRBV6-2/TRBV6-3,TRBD2,-,TRBJ2-7,TGTGCCAGCAGTTATCCCAGGCTAGCGGGAGTCTACGAGCAGTACTTC,CASSYPRLAGVYEQYF
14,TRBV29-1,TRBD1,few,TRBJ2-2,TGCAGCGCCCGAGGGACAGGAAACACCGGGGAGCTGTTTTTT,CSARGTGNTGELFF
16,TRBV20-1,TRBD1,-,TRBJ1-5,TGCAGTGCTCCCCGATCGACAGGGGGAGGCAATCAGCCCCAGCATTTT,CSAPRSTGGGNQPQHF
13,TRBV6-1,-,few,TRBJ2-7,TGTGCCAGCACAGGTACAGTAGGCTACGAGCAGTACTTC,CASTGTVGYEQYF
13,TRBV28,-,few,TRBJ2-7,TGTGCCAGCAGTCCTTGGACAGCACGCGAGCAGTACTTC,CASSPWTAREQYF
15,TRBV5-1,-,few,TRBJ2-3,TGCGCCAGCAGCTTGAAGGCCGGGGGCACAGATACGCAGTATTTT,CASSLKAGGTDTQYF
13,TRBV6-2/TRBV6-3,-,few,TRBJ1-2,TGTGCCAGCAGCCCGACAGAGATCTATGGCTACACCTTC,CASSPTEIYGYTF
15,TRBV27,-,few,TRBJ2-6,TGTGCCAGCAGTGACGGGGTGTCTGGGGCCAACGTCCTGACTTTC,CASSDGVSGANVLTF
13,TRBV11-2,-,many,TRBJ1-6,TGTGCCAGCAGCACCTCAAAGAATTCACCCCTCCACTTT,CASSTSKNSPLHF
16,TRBV4-3,-,few,TRBJ2-2,TGCGCCAGCAGCCAAGATTGGCAGGAGAACACCGGGGAGCTGTTTTTT,CASSQDWQENTGELFF
15,TRBV7-2,TRBD2,many,TRBJ2-5,TGTGCCAGCAGCTTAGTAACTAGCGGGGTACCCACCCAGTACTTC,CASSLVTSGVPTQYF
12,TRBV10-3,-,few,TRBJ1-1,TGTGCCACCCAAAGCCCGGGAACTGAAGCTTTCTTT,CATQSPGTEAFF
15,TRBV28,TRBD2,-,TRBJ2-1,TGTGCCAGCAGAAGAGCGGGAGGGACTTACAATGAGCAGTTCTTC,CASRRAGGTYNEQFF
14,TRBV6-1,TRBD1,few,TRBJ2-7,TGTGCCAGCAGCCGAGCAGGGGGAAACTACGAGCAGTACTTC,CASSRAGGNYEQYF
11,TRBV13,-,few,TRBJ1-2,TGTGCCAGCGACATAGCGCGTGGCTACACCTTC,CASDIARGYTF
15,TRBV5-1,-,many,TRBJ2-1,TGCGCCAGCAGCCCTTCGGACAGTTCCTACAATGAGCAGTTCTTC,CASSPSDSSYNEQFF
14,TRBV24-1,-,few,TRBJ2-1,TGTGCCACCTCAAGGGGGCGGGGATACAATGAGCAGTTCTTC,CATSRGRGYNEQFF
15,TRBV20-1,TRBD1,-,TRBJ1-5,TGCAGTGCTAGGGGGGACAGCATGAGCAATCAGCCCCAGCATTTT,CSARGDSMSNQPQHF
13,TRBV24-1,-,few,TRBJ2-6,TGTGCCACCAGGCCCTCTGGGGCCAACGTCCTGACTTTC,CATRPSGANVLTF
16,TRBV5-1,TRBD2,-,TRBJ2-3,TGCGCCAGCAGTGGGGCTAGCGGGAGTAGGACAGATACGCAGTATTTT,CASSGASGSRTDTQYF
17,TRBV7-3,TRBD2,-,TRBJ2-2,TGTGCCAGCAGCCCGAATAGCGGGAGGGCCAATCCCGGGGAGCTGTTTTTT,CASSPNSGRANPGELFF
16,TRBV7-8,TRBD1,once,TRBJ2-1,TGTGCCAGCAGCAATCGTCCCGGGACAGGGATCAATGAGCAGTTCTTC,CASSNRPGTGINEQFF
15,TRBV12-3/TRBV12-4,TRBD1,few,TRBJ1-1,TGTGCCAGCAGTTTTTACAGGGGGAAGGGAACTGAAGCTTTCTTT,CASSFYRGKGTEAFF
15,TRBV12-3/TRBV12-4,TRBD1,many,TRBJ2-3,TGTGCCAGCAGTTACCCCGAGGGGGCTGGAGATACGCAGTATTTT,CASSYPEGAGDTQYF
14,TRBV5-1,-,-,TRBJ1-2,TGCGCCAGCAGCCCCGAGGGACGGAACTATGGCTACACCTTC,CASSPEGRNYGYTF
17,TRBV6-2/TRBV6-3,TRBD2,-,TRBJ2-1,TGTGCCAGTCAACCGGCCGCTAGCGGGGGGTTTTACAATGAGCAGTTCTTC,CASQPAASGGFYNEQFF
14,TRBV7-2,TRBD2,-,TRBJ2-7,TGTGCCAGCAGCTGGGCCGGACTAGACTACGAGCAGTACTTC,CASSWAGLDYEQYF
16,TRBV2,-,-,TRBJ1-1,TGTGCCAGCAGGTGGGAGTTCGCTCAAGGGTACACTGAAGCTTTCTTT,CASRWEFAQGYTEAFF
12,TRBV20-1,-,-,TRBJ2-7,TGCAGTGCTAGAAGCCCTGGGTACGAGCAGTACTTC,CSARSPGYEQYF
15,TRBV6-1,-,few,TRBJ2-3,TGTGCCAGCAGCACCACACCTCAGTCCACAGATACGCAGTATTTT,CASSTTPQSTDTQYF
15,TRBV20-1,-,many,TRBJ2-5,TGCAGTGCTAGAGTTTTTCTGGGAACAGCGGAGACCCAGTACTTC,CSARVFLGTAETQYF
16,TRBV6-1,-,-,TRBJ2-5,TGTGCCAGCAGTGAAGCTGGACGGGGGAGAGGGGAGACCCAGTACTTC,CASSEAGRGRGETQYF
14,TRBV24-1,-,few,TRBJ1-5,TGTGCCACCAGTGATGGGGGGGTCAATCAGCCCCAGCATTTT,CATSDGGVNQPQHF
18,TRBV20-1,TRBD1,-,TRBJ2-5,TGCAGTGCTAGAGATCCCAGGGGGCCCTCCGGAGGCTGGGAGACCCAGTACTTC,CSARDPRGPSGGWETQYF
15,TRBV5-6,TRBD1,-,TRBJ1-2,TGTGCCAGCAGCCCCGACAGGGGGCGCCCCTATGGCTACACCTTC,CASSPDRGRPYGYTF
12,TRBV7-9,-,few,TRBJ2-2,TGTGCCAGCAGCTTCGCGGGCGGGGAGCTGTTTTTT,CASSFAGGELFF
11,TRBV25-1,-,-,TRBJ2-2,TGTGCCAGCAGGGATAGCGGGGAGCTGTTTTTT,CASRDSGELFF
15,TRBV2,-,-,TRBJ1-1,TGTGCCAGCAGTCAAAAGCGGCAGTCGAACACTGAAGCTTTCTTT,CASSQKRQSNTEAFF
15,TRBV5-4,TRBD2,-,TRBJ2-5,TGTGCCAGCAGCTCGGGACTAGCAATTCCGGAGACCCAGTACTTC,CASSSGLAIPETQYF
11,TRBV6-6,-,few,TRBJ2-7,TGTGCCAGCAGCGAACGGAGGGAGCAGTACTTC,CASSERREQYF
17,TRBV6-5,-,few,TRBJ2-1,TGTGCCAGCAGTTACTCGAGTAGTTTATCAGGGTACAATGAGCAGTTCTTC,CASSYSSSLSGYNEQFF
14,TRBV11-2,TRBD2,few,TRBJ2-1,TGTGCCAGCAGTCCGGGGGGGGGACACAATGAGCAGTTCTTC,CASSPGGGHNEQFF
13,TRBV5-1,-,-,TRBJ1-4,TGCGCCAGCAGCTTACGGACGGATGAAAAACTGTTTTTT,CASSLRTDEKLFF